The 10 T cell receptor beta chains below all came from one sample that was sequenced in a study of blood T cell repertoires in COVID-19. Sequencing used immunoSEQ multiplex PCR; TCRdb keeps in-frame clones, though not all of them. This sample yields tens of thousands of clones, of which 80% to 95% are seen a single time; approximately 10% belongs to the top ten. Sequenced: peripheral blood. These receptors were taken from a woman aged 80 or older with active COVID-19.

The chain recombines TRBV28 with TRBJ2-7, with D perhaps TRBD1 (6 bases). In germline, CDR1 is MDHEN, CDR2 SYDVKM. This CDR3 comprises 15 residues. Trimming removed 6 bases at V and 2 bases at J, with 17 bases between. CDR3 residues: CASSHTGSGPYEQYF. In DNA, the CDR3 is TGTGCCAGCAGCCACACAGGGTCAGGCCCCTACGAGCAGTACTTC.

The V and J genes are TRBV27 and TRBJ1-1; tentative D call: TRBD1 (6 bases). CDR3 length: 13 residues. Trimming removed 3 bases from V and 4 bases from J, with 9 bases in between. The germline V gene encodes CDR1 MNHEY and CDR2 SMNVEV (reference sequence). DNA of the CDR3: TGTGCCAGCAGTTTGGGAGGGGGCACTGAAGCTTTCTTT. Protein product: CASSLGGGTEAFF.

CDR3 amino acids: CASSLELASSTDTQYF. DNA for the CDR3: TGTGCCAGCAGCTTGGAACTAGCGTCTAGCACAGATACGCAGTATTTT. The chain is built from TRBV11-2 and TRBJ2-3; 7 nucleotides align to TRBD2. The CDR3 has 16 residues. Per the germline V gene, CDR1 is SGHAT and CDR2 is FQNNGV. J lost 0 bases, V lost 3 bases, and 6 bases had no gene match.

The V gene is TRBV7-9, the J gene TRBJ1-1; 7 bases are shared with TRBD1. Germline V gene lookup returns CDR1 SEHNR and CDR2 FQNEAQ (reference sequence). This CDR3 spans 11 amino acids. V shed 5 bases and J 12 bases; nucleotides not matched to a gene: 6. The CDR3: CASSPTGKSFF. The CDR3 DNA follows: TGTGCCAGCAGCCCGACAGGGAAGTCTTTCTTT.

V and J are TRBV19 and TRBJ1-1; 9 nucleotides agree with TRBD1. J gave up 2 bases and V 2 bases, and 12 bases lay outside the gene matches. The CDR3 totals 18 residues. Looked up from germline, CDR1 is LNHDA and CDR2 is SQIVND (reference sequence). The CDR3 sequence: CASSILPGQGKINTEAFF. The DNA of the CDR3 is TGTGCCAGTAGTATACTTCCCGGACAGGGGAAAATAAACACTGAAGCTTTCTTT.

This chain joins TRBV24-1 and TRBJ2-7, with D unresolved. The CDR3 has 16 amino acids. Trimming stripped 1 base from V and 3 bases from J, with 15 bases between. Per germline, CDR1 KGHDR and CDR2 SFDVKD. CDR3 in amino acids: CATSDFWALLYYEQYF. CDR3 DNA: TGTGCCACCAGTGATTTTTGGGCCCTACTGTACTACGAGCAGTACTTC.

This chain uses TRBV5-4 with TRBJ2-2; 10 bases align to TRBD2. The CDR3 covers 16 residues. Germline CDR1 and CDR2: SGHNT and YYREEE (reference sequence). With 4 bases clipped from V and 3 bases from J, the junction kept 6 bases outside the gene matches. This CDR3 reads CASSPGLAGDTGELFF. The CDR3 DNA reads TGTGCCAGCAGCCCCGGGCTAGCGGGGGACACCGGGGAGCTGTTTTTT. Supplemented by reference TRBV5-4 and TRBJ2-2, the full variable domain reads ETGVTQSPTHLIKTRGQQVTLRCSSQSGHNTVSWYQQALGQGPQFIFQYYREEENGRGNFPPRFSGLQFPNYSSELNVNALELDDSALYLCASSPGLAGDTGELFFGEGSRLTVL.

The CDR3 loop is CASSWTGTDLNTGELFF. CDR3 DNA: TGTGCCAGCAGCTGGACCGGGACTGACCTCAACACCGGGGAGCTGTTTTTT. The chain combines TRBV5-5 with TRBJ2-2, with a weak D call TRBD2 (6 bases). The CDR3 totals 17 residues. Deletions cut 3 bases from V and 2 bases from J, with 17 bases between. Germline values: CDR1 SGHKS, CDR2 YYEKEE (reference sequence).

This clone was detected ten times or more. The chain is built from TRBV20-1 and TRBJ1-1; no reliable D call. The CDR3 extends over 9 amino acids. Germline CDR1 is DFQATT and CDR2 is SNEGSKA (reference sequence). V shed 0 bases and J shed 11 bases, with 4 bases lying between them. CDR3 protein: CSARDLAFF. For the CDR3, the DNA is TGCAGTGCTAGAGATCTGGCTTTCTTT.

The CDR3 DNA follows: TGTGCCAGCAGCCCCCGCGGGAAACTAGCGGGGGGCACTAGCACAGATACGCAGTATTTT. It yields the protein CASSPRGKLAGGTSTDTQYF. This rearrangement joins TRBV4-2 to TRBJ2-3, with 12 bases identical to TRBD2. This CDR3 has 20 amino acids. Germline CDR1 is LGHNA and CDR2 is YNFKEQ. V shed 4 bases, J shed 0 bases, and the junction held 14 bases outside the gene matches.